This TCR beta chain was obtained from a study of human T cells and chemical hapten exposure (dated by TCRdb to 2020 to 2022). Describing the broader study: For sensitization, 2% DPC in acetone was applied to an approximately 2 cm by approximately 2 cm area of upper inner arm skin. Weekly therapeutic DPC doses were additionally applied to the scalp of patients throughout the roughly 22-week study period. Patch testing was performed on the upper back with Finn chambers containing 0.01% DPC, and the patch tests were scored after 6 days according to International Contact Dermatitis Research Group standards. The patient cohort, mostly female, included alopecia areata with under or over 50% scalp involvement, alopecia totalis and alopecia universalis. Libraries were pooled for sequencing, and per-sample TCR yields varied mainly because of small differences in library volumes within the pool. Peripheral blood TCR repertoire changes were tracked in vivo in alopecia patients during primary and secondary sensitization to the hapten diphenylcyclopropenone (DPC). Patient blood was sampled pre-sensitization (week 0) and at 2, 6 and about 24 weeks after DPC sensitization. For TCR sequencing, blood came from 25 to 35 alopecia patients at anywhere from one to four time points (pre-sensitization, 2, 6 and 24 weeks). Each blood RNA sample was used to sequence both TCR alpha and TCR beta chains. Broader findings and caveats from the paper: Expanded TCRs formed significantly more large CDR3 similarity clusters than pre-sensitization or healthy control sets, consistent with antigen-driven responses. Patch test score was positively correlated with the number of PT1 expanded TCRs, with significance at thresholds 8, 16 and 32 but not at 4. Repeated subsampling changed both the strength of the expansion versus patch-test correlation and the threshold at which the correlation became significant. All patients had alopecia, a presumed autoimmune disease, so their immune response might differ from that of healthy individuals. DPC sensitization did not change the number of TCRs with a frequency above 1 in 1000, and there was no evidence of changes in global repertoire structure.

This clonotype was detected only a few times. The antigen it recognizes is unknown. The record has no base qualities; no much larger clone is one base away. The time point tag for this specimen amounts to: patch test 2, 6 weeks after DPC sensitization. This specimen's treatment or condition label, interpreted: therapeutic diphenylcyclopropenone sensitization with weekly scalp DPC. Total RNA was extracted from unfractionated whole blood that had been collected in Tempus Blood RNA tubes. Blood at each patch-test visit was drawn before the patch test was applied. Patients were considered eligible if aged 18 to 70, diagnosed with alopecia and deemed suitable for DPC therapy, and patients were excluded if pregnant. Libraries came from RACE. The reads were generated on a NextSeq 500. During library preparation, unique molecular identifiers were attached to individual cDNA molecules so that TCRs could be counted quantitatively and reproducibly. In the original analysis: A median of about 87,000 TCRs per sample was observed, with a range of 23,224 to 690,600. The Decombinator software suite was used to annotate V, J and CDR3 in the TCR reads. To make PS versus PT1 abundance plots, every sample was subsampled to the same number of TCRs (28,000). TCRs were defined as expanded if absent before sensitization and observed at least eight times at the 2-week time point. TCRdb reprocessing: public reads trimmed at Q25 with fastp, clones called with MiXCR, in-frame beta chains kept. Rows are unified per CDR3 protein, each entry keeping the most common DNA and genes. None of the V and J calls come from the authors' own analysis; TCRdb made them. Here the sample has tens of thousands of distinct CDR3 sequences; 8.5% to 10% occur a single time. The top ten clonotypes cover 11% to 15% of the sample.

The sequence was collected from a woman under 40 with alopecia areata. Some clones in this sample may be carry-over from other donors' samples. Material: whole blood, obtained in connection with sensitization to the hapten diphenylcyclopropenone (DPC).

At the DNA level, the sequence is TGCAGCGTTGAAGGCGGGCGACAGGGGTCCTATGGCTACACCTTC. It translates as CSVEGGRQGSYGYTF. Here the chain combines TRBV29-1 and TRBJ1-2, and 8 bases in between align with TRBD1. The CDR3 runs 15 residues from the cysteine to the phenylalanine. Solely the CDR3 DNA is kept, with 45 bases framed from the first base. Looking up the germline V gene yields CDR1 SQVTM and CDR2 ANQGSEA. Unmatched junction bases come to 8, with V trimmed by 1 base and J by 4 bases.